These 4 T cell receptor beta chains originate from one sample sequenced in a study of T cell changes during pregnancy in multiple sclerosis. Sequenced by immunoSEQ multiplex PCR; TCRdb stores in-frame clones only, minus some. Here the sample spans some 130,000 clones, 95% to 98% being singletons. Sample: peripheral blood, taken after pregnancy. The receptors originated from a female donor with multiple sclerosis, enrolled in a pregnancy study.

This clone was detected once. The rearrangement joins TRBV28 to TRBJ2-7; D is possibly TRBD2 (5 bases). From germline, CDR1 is MDHEN and CDR2 SYDVKM. The length of the CDR3 is 11 residues. V lost 8 bases and J lost 4, with 9 bases in between. CDR3 residues: CASGSRYEQYF. The CDR3 region has the DNA TGTGCCAGCGGGAGTCGGTACGAGCAGTACTTC.

Comment on this clone: At one end the junction does not follow the germline gene, possibly because of a read error. The chain employs TRBV4-2 and TRBJ1-4, with D possibly being TRBD1 (6 bases). CDR3 length: 16 amino acids. Germline loops: CDR1 LGHNA, CDR2 YNFKEQ. CDR3 in amino acids: CASSQAGGAGWERLFF. CDR3 coding DNA: TGTGCCAGCAGCCAAGCGGGGGGGGCAGGGTGGGAAAGACTGTTTTTT.

The chain recombines TRBV6-5 with TRBJ2-5; D is possibly TRBD2 (7 bases). The CDR3 runs to 14 residues. CDR1 and CDR2 (germline): MNHEY, SVGAGI. V dropped 7 bases and J dropped 4 bases, with 16 bases sitting between them. The CDR3 DNA is TGTGCCAGCATTCGGTCGGGGGGCTCAGAGACCCAGTACTTC. Amino acids: CASIRSGGSETQYF.

V usage is TRBV6-5 and J usage is TRBJ1-5; 11 positions agree with TRBD1. Trimming cost V 6 bases and J 7 bases; bases outside gene matches: 5. This CDR3 has 14 residues. Per the germline V gene, CDR1 is MNHEY and CDR2 is SVGAGI. CDR3 protein: CASSRTGGRQPQHF. For the CDR3, the DNA is TGTGCCAGCAGCCGGACAGGGGGCAGGCAGCCCCAGCATTTT.